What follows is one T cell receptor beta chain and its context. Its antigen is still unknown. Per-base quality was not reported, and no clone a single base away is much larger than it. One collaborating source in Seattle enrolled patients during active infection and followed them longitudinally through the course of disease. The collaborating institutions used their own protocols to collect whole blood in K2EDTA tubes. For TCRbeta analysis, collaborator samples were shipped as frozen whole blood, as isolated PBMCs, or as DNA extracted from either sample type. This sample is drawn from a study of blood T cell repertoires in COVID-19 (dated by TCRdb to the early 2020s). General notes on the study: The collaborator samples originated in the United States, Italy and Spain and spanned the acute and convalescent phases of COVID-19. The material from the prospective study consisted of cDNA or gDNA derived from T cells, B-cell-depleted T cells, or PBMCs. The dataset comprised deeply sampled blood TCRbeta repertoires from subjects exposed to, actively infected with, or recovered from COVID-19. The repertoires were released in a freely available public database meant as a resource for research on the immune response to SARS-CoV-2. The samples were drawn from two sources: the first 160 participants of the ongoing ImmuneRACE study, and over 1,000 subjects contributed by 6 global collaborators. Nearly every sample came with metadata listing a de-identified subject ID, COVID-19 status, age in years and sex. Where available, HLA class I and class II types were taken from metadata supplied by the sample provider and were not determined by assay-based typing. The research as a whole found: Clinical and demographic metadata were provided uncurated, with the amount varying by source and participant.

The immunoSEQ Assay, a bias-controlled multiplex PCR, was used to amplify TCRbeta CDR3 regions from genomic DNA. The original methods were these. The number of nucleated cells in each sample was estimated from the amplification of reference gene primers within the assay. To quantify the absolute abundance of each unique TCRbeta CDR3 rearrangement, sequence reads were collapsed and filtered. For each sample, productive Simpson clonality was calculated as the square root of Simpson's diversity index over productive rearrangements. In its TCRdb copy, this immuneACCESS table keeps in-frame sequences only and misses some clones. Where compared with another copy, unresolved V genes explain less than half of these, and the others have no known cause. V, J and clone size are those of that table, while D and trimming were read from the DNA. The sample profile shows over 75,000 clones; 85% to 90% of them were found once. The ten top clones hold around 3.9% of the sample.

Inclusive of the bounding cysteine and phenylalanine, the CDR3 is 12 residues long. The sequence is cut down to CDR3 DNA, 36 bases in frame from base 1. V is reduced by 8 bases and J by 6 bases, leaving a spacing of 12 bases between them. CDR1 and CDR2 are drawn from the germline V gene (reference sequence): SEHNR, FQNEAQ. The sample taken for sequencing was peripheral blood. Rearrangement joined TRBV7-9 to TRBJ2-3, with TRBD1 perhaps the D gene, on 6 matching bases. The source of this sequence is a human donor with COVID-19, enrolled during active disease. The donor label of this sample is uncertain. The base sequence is TGTGCCAGCTTACAGGGTTTGGATACGCAGTATTTT. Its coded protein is CASLQGLDTQYF.